The 31 T cell receptor beta chains in this list originate from one sample, sequenced in a study of glioma-infiltrating T cells after dendritic cell vaccination. Specified time point: after dendritic cell vaccination, including at tumor progression/relapse. TCRdb's copy holds only in-frame clones and misses some; the assay was immunoSEQ multiplex PCR. This sample has around 92,000 clones; around 80% occur once, and the top ten carry 4.5% to 5.5%. Sequencing was performed on blood, taken after dendritic cell vaccination. The receptors derive from a human donor with glioblastoma.

The V gene is TRBV18, the J gene TRBJ2-5, with 7 bases lining up with TRBD1. The CDR3 runs 15 residues. Germline values: CDR1 KGHSH, CDR2 LQKENI. The V and J ends lost 3 bases and 1 base, in that order; junction bases with no gene match: 5. The CDR3 DNA is TGTGCCAGCTCACCCTACAGGGGAGCCCAAGAGACCCAGTACTTC. Residues: CASSPYRGAQETQYF.

V gene TRBV6-1 combines with J gene TRBJ1-6; D is unclear. V lost 1 base, J lost 7 bases, and 5 bases lay in between. The CDR3 spans 13 residues. Germline CDR1 MNHNS, CDR2 SASEGT. The CDR3 DNA sequence: TGTGCCAGCAGTGAAGTTGGCAATTCACCCCTCCACTTT. Amino acids: CASSEVGNSPLHF.

This chain's CDR3 is CASSWWRSHKISEQYF. The CDR3, as DNA: TGTGCCAGCAGCTGGTGGAGGAGTCACAAGATCAGCGAGCAGTACTTC. This rearrangement joins TRBV7-3 to TRBJ2-7; D possibly corresponds to TRBD2 (5 bases). Trimming took off 4 bases at V and 6 bases at J, with 22 bases between the two ends. The CDR3 consists of 16 residues. Germline V lookup: CDR1 SGHTA, CDR2 FQGTGA.

The chain recombines TRBV30 with TRBJ2-1; tentatively, D is TRBD2 (6 bases). Germline V CDR1 and CDR2: GTSNPN, SVGIG (reference sequence). Trimming stripped 2 bases from V and 7 bases from J, with 27 bases between. The CDR3 extends over 18 amino acids. The CDR3 loop reads CAWSPRRRAQAISNEQFF. CDR3 DNA: TGTGCCTGGAGTCCCCGCCGGAGGGCCCAGGCTATATCAAATGAGCAGTTCTTC.

The genes are TRBV6-5 and TRBJ2-7, with 7 bases identical to TRBD1. This CDR3 has 13 residues. CDR1 and CDR2 (germline): MNHEY, SVGAGI. Trimming cost V 6 bases and J 2 bases; bases outside gene matches: 4. The DNA for the CDR3 is TGTGCCAGCAGCCCGACAGGGACCTACGAGCAGTACTTC. This codes for CASSPTGTYEQYF.

This chain uses TRBV5-1 with TRBJ2-3; D is unresolved. This CDR3 is 12 amino acids long. V was cut by 7 bases and J by 4 bases, with 10 bases left in between. CDR1 SGHRS and CDR2 YFSETQ come from the germline V gene. The CDR3 protein is CASALQADTQYF. The CDR3 DNA sequence: TGCGCCAGCGCCCTTCAGGCAGATACGCAGTATTTT.

The chain combines TRBV18 with TRBJ2-3; D uncertain. With 3 bases removed from V and 0 bases from J, the gap between germline ends came to 4 bases. The CDR3 length is 13 residues. Germline V gives CDR1 KGHSH, CDR2 LQKENI. Written as DNA, the CDR3 is TGTGCCAGCTCACCCATGAGCACAGATACGCAGTATTTT. This translates into CASSPMSTDTQYF.

This chain uses TRBV28 with TRBJ2-3, with 9 bases fitting TRBD2. The CDR3 runs to 13 residues. V dropped 7 bases and J dropped 6; count of bases not matched to a gene: 5. The germline CDR1 and CDR2 sequences are MDHEN and SYDVKM. The CDR3 region has the DNA TGTGCCAGCACCAAAAGCGGGAGGGATACGCAGTATTTT. Translation gives CASTKSGRDTQYF.

The chain recombines TRBV29-1 with TRBJ1-4; a possible D gene is TRBD1 (5 bases). Germline lookup yields CDR1 SQVTM and CDR2 ANQGSEA. The CDR3 loop spans 11 amino acids. V gave up 7 bases and J gave up 8 bases, with 11 bases separating them. CDR3 DNA: TGCAGCGCCGGACATGGGGAAAAACTGTTTTTT. Protein product: CSAGHGEKLFF. Complete variable domain (other parts from reference TRBV29-1 and TRBJ1-4): SAVISQKPSRDICQRGTSLTIQCQVDSQVTMMFWYRQQPGQSLTLIATANQGSEATYESGFVIDKFPISRPNLTFSTLTVSNMSPEDSSIYLCSAGHGEKLFFGSGTQLSVL.

The V call is TRBV5-1, the J call TRBJ2-3; TRBD2 might be the D (6 bases). Per germline, CDR1 SGHRS and CDR2 YFSETQ. Trimming pared 3 bases from V and 2 bases from J, leaving 10 bases between. This CDR3 region has 14 residues. CDR3 sequence: CASSSGLTTDTQYF. The CDR3 DNA reads as TGCGCCAGCAGCTCCGGACTAACCACAGATACGCAGTATTTT. The entire variable domain, with the rest obtained from reference TRBV5-1 and TRBJ2-3, is as follows: KAGVTQTPRYLIKTRGQQVTLSCSPISGHRSVSWYQQTPGQGLQFLFEYFSETQRNKGNFPGRFSGRQFSNSRSEMNVSTLELGDSALYLCASSSGLTTDTQYFGPGTRLTVL.

The chain recombines TRBV28 with TRBJ2-7, with 11 bases fitting TRBD2. Germline lookup yields CDR1 MDHEN and CDR2 SYDVKM. The CDR3 contains 16 residues. V trimming: 4 bases; J trimming: 5 bases; junction bases outside the gene matches: 10. The CDR3 DNA reads as TGTGCCAGCAGTTCTGGGGGGGGACTAGCGGAAAACGAGCAGTACTTC. This sequence encodes CASSSGGGLAENEQYF. The full variable domain, in which reference TRBV28 and TRBJ2-7 provide the parts outside the CDR3, is DVKVTQSSRYLVKRTGEKVFLECVQDMDHENMFWYRQDPGLGLRLIYFSYDVKMKEKGDIPEGYSVSREKKERFSLILESASTNQTSMYLCASSSGGGLAENEQYFGPGTRLTVT.

The rearrangement joins TRBV27 to TRBJ2-7; maybe TRBD2 (5 bases). CDR1 and CDR2 (germline): MNHEY, SMNVEV (reference sequence). The CDR3 contains 10 residues. Trimming took off 10 bases at V and 5 bases at J, with 9 bases between the two ends. The CDR3 is CANTGNEQYF. DNA of the CDR3: TGTGCCAACACGGGAAACGAGCAGTACTTC.

The chain carries TRBV7-9 and TRBJ1-2; D not resolved. Germline CDR1 SEHNR, CDR2 FQNEAQ (reference sequence). Trimming took off 3 bases at V and 8 bases at J, with 13 bases between the two ends. The CDR3 runs to 13 residues. DNA of the CDR3: TGTGCCAGCAGCTTCCTTCTAGACTCCGGCTACACCTTC. This sequence encodes CASSFLLDSGYTF.

This chain uses TRBV5-1 with TRBJ2-5; 8 bases match TRBD2. The CDR3 sequence is 16 residues long. From germline, CDR1 is SGHRS and CDR2 YFSETQ. With 3 bases clipped from V and 2 bases from J, the junction kept 9 bases outside the gene matches. The CDR3 is CASSSRGGAGQETQYF. The DNA for the CDR3 is TGCGCCAGCAGCTCTCGGGGGGGGGCGGGTCAAGAGACCCAGTACTTC.

This chain joins TRBV10-3 and TRBJ2-7; the match to TRBD1 covers 10 bases. CDR1 ENHRY and CDR2 SYGVKD come from the germline V gene. V was clipped by 8 bases and J by 3 bases; unmatched bases: 13. The CDR3 spans 16 residues. This chain's CDR3 is CAIQPSLGQGDYEQYF. Written as DNA, the CDR3 is TGTGCCATCCAACCCTCACTTGGACAGGGGGACTACGAGCAGTACTTC.

This clone has just a few counts. V and J are TRBV5-1 and TRBJ1-2; D unresolved. There are 11 residues in the CDR3. The V end was cut by 1 base, the J end by 5 bases, with 3 bases between. CDR1 is SGHRS and CDR2 is YFSETQ in the germline V gene. The CDR3 loop is CASSLTYGYTF. DNA for the CDR3: TGCGCCAGCAGCTTGACATATGGCTACACCTTC. Using reference TRBV5-1 and TRBJ1-2 for the parts outside the CDR3, the full variable domain is KAGVTQTPRYLIKTRGQQVTLSCSPISGHRSVSWYQQTPGQGLQFLFEYFSETQRNKGNFPGRFSGRQFSNSRSEMNVSTLELGDSALYLCASSLTYGYTFGSGTRLTVV.

CDR3 protein: CASSHLSGSGANVLTF. Here the CDR3 DNA reads TGCGCCAGCAGCCATCTATCCGGGTCTGGGGCCAACGTCCTGACTTTC. This chain joins TRBV4-1 and TRBJ2-6; D ambiguous. The CDR3 sequence is 16 residues long. Trimming cost V 3 bases and J 1 base, with 10 bases left between them. Looked up from germline, CDR1 is MGHRA and CDR2 is YSYEKL.

The chain combines TRBV6-6 with TRBJ1-1; D is ambiguous. V was cut by 8 bases and J by 2 bases, with 12 bases left in between. The CDR3 has 13 residues. Germline V CDR1 and CDR2: MNHNY, SVGAGI (reference sequence). This CDR3 is CASDAGYNTEAFF. The CDR3 DNA reads as TGTGCCAGCGACGCGGGCTACAACACTGAAGCTTTCTTT.

This chain links TRBV7-6 with TRBJ2-7, with 7 bases matching TRBD1. The ends lost 6 bases at V and 5 bases at J; junction bases unmatched: 10. CDR3 length: 14 amino acids. Germline loops: CDR1 SGHVS, CDR2 FNYEAQ. Written as DNA, the CDR3 is TGTGCCAGCAGTCGACAGGGTTCTTACCACGAGCAGTACTTC. Its protein is CASSRQGSYHEQYF.

The chain couples TRBV10-3 to TRBJ1-2; D possibly corresponds to TRBD1 (5 bases). In germline, CDR1 is ENHRY, CDR2 SYGVKD. The CDR3 runs to 14 residues. Trimming shortened V by 2 bases and J by 4 bases, and 11 bases separated the two germline ends. The CDR3 sequence: CAISERQGSYGYTF. The DNA of the CDR3 is TGTGCCATCAGTGAGCGCCAGGGAAGCTATGGCTACACCTTC.

The chain joins TRBV5-4 to TRBJ1-6; D is unclear. The CDR3 spans 14 residues. V was pared by 0 bases and J by 8 bases, with 9 bases between. Germline values: CDR1 SGHNT, CDR2 YYREEE (reference sequence). In DNA form, the CDR3 reads TGTGCCAGCAGCTTGGAGGGAGCTCATTCACCCCTCCACTTT. Protein product: CASSLEGAHSPLHF.

The rearrangement uses TRBV19 and TRBJ1-2; possible D gene TRBD1, 5 bases. Trimming left V 5 bases short and J 2 bases short, with 18 bases between. The CDR3 contains 16 residues. Germline V gene sequence: CDR1 LNHDA, CDR2 SQIVND (reference sequence). This CDR3 reads CASSVGTLQRNYGYTF. Here the CDR3 DNA reads TGTGCCAGTAGTGTCGGGACTTTGCAAAGGAACTATGGCTACACCTTC.

CDR3 sequence: CAWSARRGEQFF. The CDR3 nucleotides are TGTGCCTGGAGTGCCCGACGGGGTGAGCAGTTCTTC. The genes are TRBV30 and TRBJ2-1; D may be TRBD2 (5 bases). Per the germline V gene, CDR1 is GTSNPN and CDR2 is SVGIG (reference sequence). V was shortened by 1 base and J by 9 bases, with 10 bases between the two germline ends. The CDR3 runs 12 residues.

V gene TRBV18 combines with J gene TRBJ1-1; D not certain. Trimming pared 2 bases from V and 3 bases from J, leaving 10 bases between. Germline assignment: CDR1 KGHSH and CDR2 LQKENI. The CDR3 is made up of 14 amino acids. The DNA for the CDR3 is TGTGCCAGCTCACCAGCTCCCCTAGACACTGAAGCTTTCTTT. This translates into CASSPAPLDTEAFF.

The table lists this clone with many counts. The genes are TRBV2 and TRBJ1-1; D remains unclear. This CDR3 region has 14 residues. Trimming took 4 bases from V and 2 from J, leaving 11 bases between them. Germline-derived CDR1 and CDR2 are SNHLY and FYNNEI. The CDR3 coding sequence is TGTGCCAGCAGTGGCCAGACTAAAAACACTGAAGCTTTCTTT. Its protein is CASSGQTKNTEAFF.

This chain uses TRBV7-9 with TRBJ2-1; weak D call: TRBD1 (6 bases). The ends were cut back, 0 bases at V and 7 bases at J, with 13 bases in the middle. This CDR3 has 15 residues. The germline gives CDR1 SEHNR, CDR2 FQNEAQ (reference sequence). CDR3 nucleotides: TGTGCCAGCAGCTTAGCACTCGGACAGAATAATGAGCAGTTCTTC. It specifies CASSLALGQNNEQFF.

The rearrangement uses TRBV2 and TRBJ2-7; D possibly corresponds to TRBD2 (6 bases). The CDR3 spans 13 residues. Germline V gene sequence: CDR1 SNHLY, CDR2 FYNNEI. With 7 bases removed from V and 2 bases from J, the gap between germline ends came to 12 bases. The CDR3 sequence is CASTRDLAYEQYF. Here the CDR3 DNA reads TGTGCCAGCACCCGGGACTTAGCCTACGAGCAGTACTTC.

V gene TRBV19 combines with J gene TRBJ2-1; D uncertain. Trimming removed 3 bases from V and 7 bases from J, with 16 bases in between. The V gene's germline CDR1 is LNHDA and CDR2 SQIVND (reference sequence). The CDR3 sequence is 15 residues long. CDR3 loop: CASSIQAERANEQFF. Written as DNA, the CDR3 is TGTGCCAGTAGTATTCAGGCAGAACGTGCGAATGAGCAGTTCTTC.

The chain is built from TRBV28 and TRBJ1-5; the D is unclear. The CDR3 runs to 16 residues. V was trimmed by 8 bases and J by 1 base, leaving 18 bases between them. The germline V gene encodes CDR1 MDHEN and CDR2 SYDVKM. The CDR3 DNA reads TGTGCCAGCCCCACCCAAAATTCGGGAAGCAATCAGCCCCAGCATTTT. It yields the protein CASPTQNSGSNQPQHF.

V is TRBV15 and J is TRBJ2-5, with 16 bases matching TRBD2. With 3 bases clipped from V and 0 bases from J, the junction kept 7 bases outside the gene matches. Per germline, CDR1 LNHNV and CDR2 YYDKDF (reference sequence). The CDR3 contains 19 residues. In DNA form, the CDR3 reads TGTGCCACCAGCAGGGGCCGGGGACTAGCGGGGGGGAACCAAGAGACCCAGTACTTC. Amino acid sequence: CATSRGRGLAGGNQETQYF.

This chain joins TRBV6-6 and TRBJ2-1; D perhaps matches TRBD1 (5 bases). There are 13 residues in the CDR3. Between the trimmed V and J ends, which lost 4 bases and 3 bases, there was a span of 7 bases. CDR1 MNHNY and CDR2 SVGAGI come from the germline V gene (reference sequence). Written as DNA, the CDR3 is TGTGCCAGCAGTTCCGACAGCTACAATGAGCAGTTCTTC. Residues: CASSSDSYNEQFF.